The table lists the clone carrying this T cell receptor (beta chain) with a count of one. This entry comes from a study of shared T cell receptors in the human thymus. The CDR3 sequence is 17 residues long. The ends were cut back, 0 bases at V and 4 bases at J, with 16 bases in the middle. Per germline, CDR1 KGHSH and CDR2 LQKENI. Repertoires were generated with immunoSEQ multiplex PCR, while TCRdb's copy carries only in-frame clones and drops some. This sample has over 60,000 clones, with nearly 95% found just once. This receptor was taken from a human donor. V usage is TRBV18 and J usage is TRBJ1-5; D is unresolved. The sequenced sample was thymocytes. This CDR3 reads CASSPPSRTIGNQPQHF. As DNA, the CDR3 is TGTGCCAGCTCACCACCTTCTAGGACTATTGGGAATCAGCCCCAGCATTTT.